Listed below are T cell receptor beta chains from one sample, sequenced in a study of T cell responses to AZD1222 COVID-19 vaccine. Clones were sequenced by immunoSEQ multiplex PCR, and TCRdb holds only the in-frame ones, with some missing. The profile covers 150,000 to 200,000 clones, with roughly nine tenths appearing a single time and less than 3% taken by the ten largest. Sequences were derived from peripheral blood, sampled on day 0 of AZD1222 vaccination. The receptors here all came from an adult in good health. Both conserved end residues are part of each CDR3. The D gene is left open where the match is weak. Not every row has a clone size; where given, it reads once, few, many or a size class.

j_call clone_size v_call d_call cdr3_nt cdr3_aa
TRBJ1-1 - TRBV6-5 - TGTGCCAGCAGTTACTCCTCCGCAGGGATGAACACTGAAGCTTTCTTT CASSYSSAGMNTEAFF
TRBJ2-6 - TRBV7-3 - TGTGCCAGCAGGAAGACAGCTCCCAACGTCCTGACTTTC CASRKTAPNVLTF
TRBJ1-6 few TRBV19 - TGTGCCAGTAGAGCGGGGGGCAGATCACCCCTCCACTTT CASRAGGRSPLHF
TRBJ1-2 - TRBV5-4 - TGTGCCAGCAGCTTGATGCAGGGTTATGGCTACACCTTC CASSLMQGYGYTF
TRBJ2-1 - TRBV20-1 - TGCAGTGCTAGGAGAAACAATGAGCAGTTCTTC CSARRNNEQFF
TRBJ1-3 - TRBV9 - TGTGCCAGCAGGGGGGTGGCTGGAAACACCATATATTTT CASRGVAGNTIYF
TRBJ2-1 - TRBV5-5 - TGTGCCAGCAGCTTCATCTATCCAGACAATGAGCAGTTCTTC CASSFIYPDNEQFF
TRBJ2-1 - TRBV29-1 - TGCAGCGGCGGCCCGGGGATCTCCTACAATGAGCAGTTCTTC CSGGPGISYNEQFF
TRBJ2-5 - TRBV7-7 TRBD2 TGTGCCAGCAGCTTCGATCCGGGGGGGGAGACCCAGTACTTC CASSFDPGGETQYF
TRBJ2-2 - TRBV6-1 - TGTGCCAGCAGTGAACAGGTTGGGGACACCGGGGAGCTGTTTTTT CASSEQVGDTGELFF
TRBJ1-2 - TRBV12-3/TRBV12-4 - TGTGCCAGCAGTTTAGCGCATCAGGGAAACACCTTC CASSLAHQGNTF
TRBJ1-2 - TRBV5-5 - TGTGCCAGCAGCCTATCCCCGACAGACACTAACTATGGCTACACCTTC CASSLSPTDTNYGYTF
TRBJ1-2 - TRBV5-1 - TGCGCCAGCAGCCTGGACCACGGTGGCTACACCTTC CASSLDHGGYTF
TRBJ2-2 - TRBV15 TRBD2 TGTGCCACCAGCAGAGATCGCGGGAGGGCCGGGGAGCTGTTTTTT CATSRDRGRAGELFF
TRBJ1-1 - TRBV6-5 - TGTGCCAGCACGATGAACACTGAAGCTTTCTTT CASTMNTEAFF
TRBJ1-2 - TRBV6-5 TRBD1 TGTGCCAGCAGGACACAGGGGGCGCTTACGGGCTACACCTTC CASRTQGALTGYTF
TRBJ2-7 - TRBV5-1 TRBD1 TGCGCCAGCAGCTTGGAGGGACAGGGATCCTACGAGCAGTACTTC CASSLEGQGSYEQYF
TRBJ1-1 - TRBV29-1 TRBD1 TGCAGCGTTGGGGGGCCGCAGGGGGCTGAAGCTTTCTTT CSVGGPQGAEAFF
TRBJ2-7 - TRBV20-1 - TGCAGTGCTAGTGGACCAGGCCTCTCCTACGAGCAGTACTTC CSASGPGLSYEQYF
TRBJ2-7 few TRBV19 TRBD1 TGTGCCAGTAGTCCCGGGACAGGGGGAAGTTTCTACGAGCAGTACTTC CASSPGTGGSFYEQYF
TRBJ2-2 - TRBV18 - TGTGCCAGCACGTTTGGGCAGACGAACACCGGGGAGCTGTTTTTT CASTFGQTNTGELFF
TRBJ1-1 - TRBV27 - TGTGCCAGCAGTTTCAGAGGGCAGTTCAACACTGAAGCTTTCTTT CASSFRGQFNTEAFF
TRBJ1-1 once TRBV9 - TGTGCCAGCAGCGAGGTAGGGGGGGCTGAAGCTTTCTTT CASSEVGGAEAFF
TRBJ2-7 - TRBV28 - TGTGCCAGCAGCCACTCCGGGACACCAACCTACGAGCAGTACTTC CASSHSGTPTYEQYF
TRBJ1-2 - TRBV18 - TGTGCCAGCTCACCGGGCGGTTCCACAGACGACTATGGCTACACCTTC CASSPGGSTDDYGYTF
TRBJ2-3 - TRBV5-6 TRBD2 TGTGCCAGCAGACTGGGACTAGCGGGAGTGCGGACAGATACGCAGTATTTT CASRLGLAGVRTDTQYF
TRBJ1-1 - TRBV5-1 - TGCGCCAGCAGCCTCAACACTGAAGCTTTCTTT CASSLNTEAFF
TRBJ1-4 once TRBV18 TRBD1 TGTGCCAGCTCACCGCGACAGGGTAGCCTTGCAACTAATGAAAAACTGTTTTTT CASSPRQGSLATNEKLFF
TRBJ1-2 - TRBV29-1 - TGCAGCGACCTTAAGATCCCGAGCCACTATGGCTACACCTTC CSDLKIPSHYGYTF
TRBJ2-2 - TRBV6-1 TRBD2 TGTGCCAGCAGTGAAGGGGTAGCGGGAGGACTGTCTGGGGAGCTGTTTTTT CASSEGVAGGLSGELFF
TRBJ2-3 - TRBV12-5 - TGTGCTAGTGGTCCCGATCTGGATACGCAGTATTTT CASGPDLDTQYF
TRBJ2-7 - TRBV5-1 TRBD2 TGCGCCAGCAGCCATGGGACTAGCGGGATCTACGAGCAGTACTTC CASSHGTSGIYEQYF
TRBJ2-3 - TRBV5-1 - TGCGCCAGCAGCTTGGGGACGGGACACAGCACAGATACGCAGTATTTT CASSLGTGHSTDTQYF
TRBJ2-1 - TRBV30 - TGTGCCTGGAGTGTATTCCGGACAGACAATGAGCAGTTCTTC CAWSVFRTDNEQFF
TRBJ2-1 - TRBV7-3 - TGTGCCAGCAGCTTAATCGGGGGAGCTGAGCAGTTCTTC CASSLIGGAEQFF
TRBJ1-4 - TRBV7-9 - TGTGCCAGCAGGAGAGGGCTTAATGAAAAACTGTTTTTT CASRRGLNEKLFF
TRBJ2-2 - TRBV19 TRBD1 TGTGCCAGTAGTAGCCCGGGACAGGCGTCGAACACCGGGGAGCTGTTTTTT CASSSPGQASNTGELFF